This is a list of T cell receptor beta chains from one sample in a study of T-cell memory formation after mild COVID-19. TCRdb ran MiXCR on the 5' RACE reads and lists one entry per CDR3 protein. The sample includes almost 550,000 distinct CDR3 sequences, around 21% of them seen just once. Sequencing was performed on PBMCs or a T cell subset sorted from them (not recorded which). The receptors shown here come from an adult woman who had mild COVID-19 (a few samples of this study predate the infection). Cell type and time point are not known. Each CDR3 is given with its conserved first and last residue. Each record gives: D gene, J gene, clone size, V gene, CDR3 DNA, CDR3 protein. The D gene is left open where the match is weak. The size entry is marked missing in some rows and otherwise reads once, few, many or a size class.

D gene: -
J gene: TRBJ2-1
clone size: few
V gene: TRBV6-5
CDR3 DNA: TGTGCCAGCAGCCCTCAAGTTCAGTCCGAGCAGTTCTTC
CDR3 protein: CASSPQVQSEQFF

D gene: -
J gene: TRBJ2-2
clone size: -
V gene: TRBV29-1
CDR3 DNA: TGCAGCGTTGCGCCACCGGGACATATTAACACCGGGGAGCTGTTTTTT
CDR3 protein: CSVAPPGHINTGELFF

D gene: TRBD1
J gene: TRBJ2-1
clone size: -
V gene: TRBV5-6
CDR3 DNA: TGTGCCAGCAGCTCGGAGTACAGGGGGAATGAGCAGTTCTTC
CDR3 protein: CASSSEYRGNEQFF

D gene: -
J gene: TRBJ2-2
clone size: many
V gene: TRBV9
CDR3 DNA: TGTGCCAGCACCGCCGGGGCTACGGACACCGGGGAGCTGTTTTTT
CDR3 protein: CASTAGATDTGELFF

D gene: -
J gene: TRBJ1-1
clone size: -
V gene: TRBV5-1
CDR3 DNA: TGCGCCAGCAGGGCGGGGGGCTCTTTGATTACTGAAGCTTTCTTT
CDR3 protein: CASRAGGSLITEAFF

D gene: TRBD2
J gene: TRBJ2-7
clone size: few
V gene: TRBV4-1
CDR3 DNA: TGCGCCAGCAGCCCGTACGACCTAGCGGGGAAAGGTCGCTACGAGCAGTACTTC
CDR3 protein: CASSPYDLAGKGRYEQYF

D gene: -
J gene: TRBJ2-7
clone size: -
V gene: TRBV10-3
CDR3 DNA: TGTGCCATCGCAACTGGGACAACCTACGAGCAGTACTTC
CDR3 protein: CAIATGTTYEQYF

D gene: TRBD1
J gene: TRBJ2-5
clone size: -
V gene: TRBV19
CDR3 DNA: TGTGCCAGTAGTATCGTCGGGGGGACAGGGAAGCGAGAGACCCAGTACTTC
CDR3 protein: CASSIVGGTGKRETQYF

D gene: TRBD2
J gene: TRBJ2-1
clone size: many
V gene: TRBV12-3/TRBV12-4
CDR3 DNA: TGTGCCAGCAGTCTTCCGGGGGGTGAGCAGTTCTTC
CDR3 protein: CASSLPGGEQFF

D gene: TRBD1
J gene: TRBJ2-3
clone size: -
V gene: TRBV9
CDR3 DNA: TGTGCCAGCAGCGATGGACAGGGGAGAATAGGTACGCAGTATTTT
CDR3 protein: CASSDGQGRIGTQYF

D gene: TRBD1
J gene: TRBJ1-2
clone size: once
V gene: TRBV29-1
CDR3 DNA: TGCAGCGTGGGGACAGGGGGTATGGGCACCTTC
CDR3 protein: CSVGTGGMGTF

D gene: TRBD1
J gene: TRBJ1-1
clone size: -
V gene: TRBV12-3/TRBV12-4
CDR3 DNA: TGTGCCAGCAGGGGACAGGTGAACACTGAAGCTTTCTTT
CDR3 protein: CASRGQVNTEAFF

D gene: -
J gene: TRBJ1-2
clone size: -
V gene: TRBV21-1
CDR3 DNA: TGTGCCAGCTGTCACCCTCACTATGGCTACACCTTC
CDR3 protein: CASCHPHYGYTF

D gene: -
J gene: TRBJ1-1
clone size: few
V gene: TRBV28
CDR3 DNA: TGTGCCAGCAGTGACATGAACACTGAAGCTTTCTTT
CDR3 protein: CASSDMNTEAFF

D gene: -
J gene: TRBJ1-6
clone size: few
V gene: TRBV5-1
CDR3 DNA: TGCGCCAGCAGCTTGGATCCGGGGGTAAAAGGGTCACCCCTCCACTTT
CDR3 protein: CASSLDPGVKGSPLHF

D gene: -
J gene: TRBJ2-5
clone size: -
V gene: TRBV24-1
CDR3 DNA: TGTGCCACCAGTGCCGGGGGGACAGTCCAAGAGACCCAGTACTTC
CDR3 protein: CATSAGGTVQETQYF

D gene: -
J gene: TRBJ2-1
clone size: few
V gene: TRBV7-6
CDR3 DNA: TGTGCCAGCAGCTTAGTAGGGGGGGCTCGGTACAATGAGCAGTTCTTC
CDR3 protein: CASSLVGGARYNEQFF

D gene: -
J gene: TRBJ2-5
clone size: -
V gene: TRBV4-1
CDR3 DNA: TGCGCCAGCAGCCAAGAGGTAGCGGCAGGGGAGACCCAGTACTTC
CDR3 protein: CASSQEVAAGETQYF

D gene: -
J gene: TRBJ2-1
clone size: few
V gene: TRBV10-3
CDR3 DNA: TGTGCCATCTCCTCGCCCGCCGTCCTGGGGAGCGATGAGCAGTTCTTC
CDR3 protein: CAISSPAVLGSDEQFF

D gene: TRBD2
J gene: TRBJ2-5
clone size: few
V gene: TRBV7-9
CDR3 DNA: TGTGCCAGCAGCTTACCGACTAGCGGGAAGGAGACCCAGTACTTC
CDR3 protein: CASSLPTSGKETQYF

D gene: TRBD2
J gene: TRBJ2-7
clone size: few
V gene: TRBV25-1
CDR3 DNA: TGTGCCAGCAGTCAACAGCGGGGGACCTACGAGCAGTACTTC
CDR3 protein: CASSQQRGTYEQYF

D gene: -
J gene: TRBJ1-4
clone size: -
V gene: TRBV7-9
CDR3 DNA: TGTGCCAGCAGCTTAGACAGGGAACGATCCGAAAAACTGTTTTTT
CDR3 protein: CASSLDRERSEKLFF

D gene: -
J gene: TRBJ1-1
clone size: few
V gene: TRBV7-2
CDR3 DNA: TGTGCCAGCAGTTTGCTGCGTAACACTGAAGCTTTCTTT
CDR3 protein: CASSLLRNTEAFF

D gene: -
J gene: TRBJ1-3
clone size: -
V gene: TRBV29-1
CDR3 DNA: TGCAGCGTTGGTGGATCACAGTTTTCAGGCTCTGGAAACACCATATATTTT
CDR3 protein: CSVGGSQFSGSGNTIYF

D gene: -
J gene: TRBJ1-2
clone size: -
V gene: TRBV7-3
CDR3 DNA: TGTGCCAGCAGCGCGTCCGGAGGTAGTGGCTACACCTTC
CDR3 protein: CASSASGGSGYTF

D gene: TRBD1
J gene: TRBJ2-7
clone size: -
V gene: TRBV5-4
CDR3 DNA: TGTGCCAGCAGCCAAGACAGGGCAAAGGAGCAGTACTTC
CDR3 protein: CASSQDRAKEQYF

D gene: -
J gene: TRBJ1-5
clone size: once
V gene: TRBV6-6
CDR3 DNA: TGTGCCAGCAGTTACTCGACGGTAAGGGGAGACGGCAATCAGCCCCAGCATTTT
CDR3 protein: CASSYSTVRGDGNQPQHF

D gene: -
J gene: TRBJ1-1
clone size: few
V gene: TRBV3-1
CDR3 DNA: TGTGCCAGCAAGAGTGGCACTGAAGCTTTCTTT
CDR3 protein: CASKSGTEAFF

D gene: TRBD1
J gene: TRBJ2-3
clone size: -
V gene: TRBV15
CDR3 DNA: TGTGCCACCAGCAGAGCGGGACAGAGCACAGATACGCAGTATTTT
CDR3 protein: CATSRAGQSTDTQYF

D gene: -
J gene: TRBJ1-3
clone size: few
V gene: TRBV7-9
CDR3 DNA: TGTGCCAGCAGCTACCACCCCGGGAACACTGGAAACACCATATATTTT
CDR3 protein: CASSYHPGNTGNTIYF

D gene: TRBD1
J gene: TRBJ2-1
clone size: -
V gene: TRBV12-3/TRBV12-4
CDR3 DNA: TGTGCCAGCAGACCCGGACAGGGGAGGAATGAGCAGTTCTTC
CDR3 protein: CASRPGQGRNEQFF

D gene: -
J gene: TRBJ1-6
clone size: few
V gene: TRBV3-1
CDR3 DNA: TGTGCCAGCAGCCCCCCCGCAGCTTCCTATTCACCCCTCCACTTT
CDR3 protein: CASSPPAASYSPLHF